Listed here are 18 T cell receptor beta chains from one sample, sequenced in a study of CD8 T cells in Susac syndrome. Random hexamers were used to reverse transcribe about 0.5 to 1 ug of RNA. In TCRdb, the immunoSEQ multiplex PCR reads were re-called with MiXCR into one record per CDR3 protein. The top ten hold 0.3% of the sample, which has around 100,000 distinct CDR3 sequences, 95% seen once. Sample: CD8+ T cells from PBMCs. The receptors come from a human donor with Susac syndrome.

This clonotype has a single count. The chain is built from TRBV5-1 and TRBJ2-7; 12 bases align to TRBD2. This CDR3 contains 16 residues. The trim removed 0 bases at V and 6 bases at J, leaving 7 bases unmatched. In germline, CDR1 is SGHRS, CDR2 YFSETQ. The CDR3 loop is CASSLGLAGEASEQYF. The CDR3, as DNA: TGCGCCAGCAGCTTGGGACTAGCGGGAGAAGCGAGCGAGCAGTACTTC.

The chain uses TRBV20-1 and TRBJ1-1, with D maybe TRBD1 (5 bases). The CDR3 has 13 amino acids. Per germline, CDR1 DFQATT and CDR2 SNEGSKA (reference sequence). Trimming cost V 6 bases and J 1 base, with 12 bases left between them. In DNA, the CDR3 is TGCAGTGCGTCCGGGACCGAGAACACTGAAGCTTTCTTT. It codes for CSASGTENTEAFF.

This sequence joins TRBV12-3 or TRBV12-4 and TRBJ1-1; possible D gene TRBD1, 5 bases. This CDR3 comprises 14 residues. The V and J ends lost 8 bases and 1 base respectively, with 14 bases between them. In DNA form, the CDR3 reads TGTGCCAGCTCTCCGGTGGGACGGAACACTGAAGCTTTCTTT. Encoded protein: CASSPVGRNTEAFF.

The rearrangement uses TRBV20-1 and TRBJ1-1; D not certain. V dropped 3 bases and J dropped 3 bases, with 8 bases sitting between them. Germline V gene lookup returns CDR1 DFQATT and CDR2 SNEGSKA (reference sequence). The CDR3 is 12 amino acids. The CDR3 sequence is CSASYYDTEAFF. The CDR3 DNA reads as TGCAGTGCTAGTTATTACGACACTGAAGCTTTCTTT.

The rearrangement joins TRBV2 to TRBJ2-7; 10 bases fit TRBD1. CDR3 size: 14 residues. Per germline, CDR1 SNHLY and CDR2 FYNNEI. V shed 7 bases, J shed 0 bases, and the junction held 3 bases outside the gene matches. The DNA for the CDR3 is TGTGCCAGCACGGACAGGGGGTACTCCTACGAGCAGTACTTC. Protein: CASTDRGYSYEQYF.

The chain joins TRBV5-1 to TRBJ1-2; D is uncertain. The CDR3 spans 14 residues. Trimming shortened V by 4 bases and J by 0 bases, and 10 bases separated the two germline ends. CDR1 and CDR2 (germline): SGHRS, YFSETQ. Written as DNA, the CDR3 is TGCGCCAGCAGCCCGGACGGGACTAACTATGGCTACACCTTC. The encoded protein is CASSPDGTNYGYTF.

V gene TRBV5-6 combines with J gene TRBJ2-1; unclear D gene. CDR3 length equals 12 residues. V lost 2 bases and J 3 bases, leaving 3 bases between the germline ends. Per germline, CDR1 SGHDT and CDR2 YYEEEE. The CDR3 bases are TGTGCCAGCAGCTTTGGCTACAATGAGCAGTTCTTC. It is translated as CASSFGYNEQFF.

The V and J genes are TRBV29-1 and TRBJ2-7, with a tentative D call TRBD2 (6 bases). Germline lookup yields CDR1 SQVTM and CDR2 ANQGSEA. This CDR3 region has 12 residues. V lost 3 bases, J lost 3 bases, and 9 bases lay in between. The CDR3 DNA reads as TGCAGCGTTGAGGCGGGGCACTACGAGCAGTACTTC. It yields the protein CSVEAGHYEQYF.

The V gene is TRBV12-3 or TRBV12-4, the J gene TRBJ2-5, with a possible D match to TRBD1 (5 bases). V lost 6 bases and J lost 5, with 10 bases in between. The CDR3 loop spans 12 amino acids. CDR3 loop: CASSQGLETQYF. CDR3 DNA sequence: TGTGCCAGCAGCCAGGGTCTCGAGACCCAGTACTTC.

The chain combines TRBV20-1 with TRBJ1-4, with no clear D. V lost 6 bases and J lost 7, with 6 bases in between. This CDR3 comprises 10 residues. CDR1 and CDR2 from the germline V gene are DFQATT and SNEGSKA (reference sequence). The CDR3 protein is CSAPFEKLFF. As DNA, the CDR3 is TGCAGTGCCCCTTTTGAAAAACTGTTTTTT.

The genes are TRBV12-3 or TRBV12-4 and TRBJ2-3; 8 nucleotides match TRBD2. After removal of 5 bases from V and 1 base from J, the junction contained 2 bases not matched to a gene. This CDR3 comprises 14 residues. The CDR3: CASSISGGTDTQYF. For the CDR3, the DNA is TGTGCCAGCAGTATTAGCGGGGGCACAGATACGCAGTATTTT.

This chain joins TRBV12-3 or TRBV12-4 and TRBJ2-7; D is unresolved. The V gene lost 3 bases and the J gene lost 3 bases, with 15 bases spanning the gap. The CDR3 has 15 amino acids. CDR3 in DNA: TGTGCCAGCAGTTTGCCGGGCAGCATAGTCTACGAGCAGTACTTC. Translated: CASSLPGSIVYEQYF.

The CDR3 region is CASSQEWSGKGSQPQHF. The DNA for the CDR3 is TGTGCCAGCAGCCAAGAATGGTCAGGAAAGGGGAGTCAGCCCCAGCATTTT. V and J are TRBV4-2 and TRBJ1-5; TRBD1 might be the D (5 bases). CDR1 and CDR2 (germline): LGHNA, YNFKEQ. The ends were cut back, 0 bases at V and 6 bases at J, with 18 bases in the middle. This CDR3 is 17 amino acids long.

The CDR3 loop is CSAVQLGGVEAFF. The CDR3 DNA follows: TGCAGTGCTGTTCAATTGGGGGGTGTTGAAGCTTTCTTT. The chain recombines TRBV20-1 with TRBJ1-1; possibly TRBD1 for D (5 bases). The germline V and J ends were trimmed by 5 bases and 7 bases, with 17 bases remaining between them. The CDR3 has 13 residues. Germline V gene lookup returns CDR1 DFQATT and CDR2 SNEGSKA (reference sequence).

The CDR3 nucleotides are TGTGCCAGCAGCTTGCTCCCCCAAGAGACCCAGTACTTC. Translation: CASSLLPQETQYF. The chain recombines TRBV5-4 with TRBJ2-5; D is ambiguous. This CDR3 has 13 residues. Germline V gene lookup returns CDR1 SGHNT and CDR2 YYREEE (reference sequence). V was clipped by 1 base and J by 1 base, with 5 bases between them.

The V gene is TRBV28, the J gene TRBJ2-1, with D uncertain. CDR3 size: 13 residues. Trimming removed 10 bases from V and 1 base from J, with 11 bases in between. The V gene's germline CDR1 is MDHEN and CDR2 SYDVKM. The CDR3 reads CATLDGSYNEQFF. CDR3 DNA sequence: TGTGCCACATTAGACGGGTCCTACAATGAGCAGTTCTTC.

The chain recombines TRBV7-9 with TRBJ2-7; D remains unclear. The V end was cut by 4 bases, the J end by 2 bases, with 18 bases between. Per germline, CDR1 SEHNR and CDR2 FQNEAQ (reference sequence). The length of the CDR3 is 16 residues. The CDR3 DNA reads TGTGCCAGCAGCTCGGCTGGAGCGAGGTCACCCTACGAGCAGTACTTC. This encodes CASSSAGARSPYEQYF.

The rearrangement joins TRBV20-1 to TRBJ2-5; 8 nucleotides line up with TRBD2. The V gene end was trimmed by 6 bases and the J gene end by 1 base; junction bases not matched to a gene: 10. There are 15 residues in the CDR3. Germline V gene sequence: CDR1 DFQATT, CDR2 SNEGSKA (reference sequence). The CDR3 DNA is TGCAGTGCCCCCAATAGCGGGATGCGCCAAGAGACCCAGTACTTC. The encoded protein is CSAPNSGMRQETQYF.